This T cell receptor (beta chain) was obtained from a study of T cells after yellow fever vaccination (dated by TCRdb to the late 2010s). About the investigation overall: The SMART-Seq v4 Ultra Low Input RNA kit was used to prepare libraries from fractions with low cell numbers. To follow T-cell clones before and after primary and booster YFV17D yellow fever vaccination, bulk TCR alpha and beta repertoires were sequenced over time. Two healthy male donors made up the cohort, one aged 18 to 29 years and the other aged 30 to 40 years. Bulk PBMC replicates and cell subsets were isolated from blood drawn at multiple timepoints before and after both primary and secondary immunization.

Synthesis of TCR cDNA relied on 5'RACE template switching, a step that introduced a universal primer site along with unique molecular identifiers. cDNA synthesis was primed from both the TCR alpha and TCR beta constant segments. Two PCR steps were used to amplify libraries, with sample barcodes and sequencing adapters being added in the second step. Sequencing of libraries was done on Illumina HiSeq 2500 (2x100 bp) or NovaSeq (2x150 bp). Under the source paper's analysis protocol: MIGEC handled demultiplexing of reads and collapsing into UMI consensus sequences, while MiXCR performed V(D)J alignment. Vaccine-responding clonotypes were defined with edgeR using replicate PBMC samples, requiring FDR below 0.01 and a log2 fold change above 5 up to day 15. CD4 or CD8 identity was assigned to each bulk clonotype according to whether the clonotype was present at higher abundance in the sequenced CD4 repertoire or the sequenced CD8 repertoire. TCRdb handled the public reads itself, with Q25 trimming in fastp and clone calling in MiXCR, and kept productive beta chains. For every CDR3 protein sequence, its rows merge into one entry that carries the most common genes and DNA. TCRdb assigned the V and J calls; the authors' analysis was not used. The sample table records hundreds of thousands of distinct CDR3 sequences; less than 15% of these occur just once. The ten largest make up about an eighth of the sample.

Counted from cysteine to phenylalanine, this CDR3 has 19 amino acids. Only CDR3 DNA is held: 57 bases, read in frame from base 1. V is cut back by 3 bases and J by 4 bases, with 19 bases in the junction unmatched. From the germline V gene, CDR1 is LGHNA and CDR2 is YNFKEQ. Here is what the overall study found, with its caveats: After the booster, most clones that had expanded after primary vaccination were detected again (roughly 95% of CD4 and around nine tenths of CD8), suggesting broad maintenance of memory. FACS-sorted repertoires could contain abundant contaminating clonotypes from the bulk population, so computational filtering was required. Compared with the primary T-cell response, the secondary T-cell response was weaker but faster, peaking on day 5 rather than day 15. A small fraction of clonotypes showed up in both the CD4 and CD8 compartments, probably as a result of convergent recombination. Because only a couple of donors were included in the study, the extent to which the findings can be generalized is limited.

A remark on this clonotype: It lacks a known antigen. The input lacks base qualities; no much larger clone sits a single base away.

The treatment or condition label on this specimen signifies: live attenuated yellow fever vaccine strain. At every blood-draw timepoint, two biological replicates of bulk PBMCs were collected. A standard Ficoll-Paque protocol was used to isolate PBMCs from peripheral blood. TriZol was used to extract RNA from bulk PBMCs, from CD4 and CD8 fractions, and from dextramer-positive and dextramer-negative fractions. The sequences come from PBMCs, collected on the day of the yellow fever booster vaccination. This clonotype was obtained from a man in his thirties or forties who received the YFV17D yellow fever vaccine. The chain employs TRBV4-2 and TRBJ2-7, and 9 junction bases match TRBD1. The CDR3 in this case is CASSQPGQGSIGRRYEQYF. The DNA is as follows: TGTGCCAGCAGCCAGCCGGGACAGGGTTCGATCGGGAGAAGGTACGAGCAGTACTTC.